The rows below give T cell receptor beta chains drawn from one sample of a study of blood T cell repertoires in COVID-19. The data were produced by immunoSEQ multiplex PCR, yet TCRdb's version contains in-frame clones alone and is incomplete. The data hold around 120,000 clones, with approximately 82% observed a single time. Sequencing input: peripheral blood. These TCRs come from a man aged 25 to 40 with acute or convalescent COVID-19. The CDR3 runs from the conserved cysteine through the conserved F or W. A D gene is named only where the DNA matches it firmly. Clone size is stated in some rows and not others, as once, few, many or a class when expanded.

TRBV15	.	TRBJ1-5	TRBD1	TGTGCCACCAGCAGGGACAGGGGGATAGGTCAGCCCCAGCATTTT	CATSRDRGIGQPQHF
TRBV20-1	.	TRBJ2-3	.	TGCAGTGCCTGGGACTTTACGCAGTATTTT	CSAWDFTQYF
TRBV5-5	.	TRBJ2-5	.	TGTGCCAGCAGCACACCTAGGACAGCCGAAGAGACCCAGTACTTC	CASSTPRTAEETQYF
TRBV15	.	TRBJ2-7	TRBD1	TGTGCCACCAGGAGGACAGGTTCAACCTACGAGCAGTACTTC	CATRRTGSTYEQYF
TRBV7-9	few	TRBJ1-1	.	TGTGCCAGCAGCCTAGGGCCTGGGGGCTGGGGCACTGAAGCTTTCTTT	CASSLGPGGWGTEAFF
TRBV4-2	.	TRBJ1-1	TRBD1	TGTGCCAGCAGCCCCCGGACAGGGGAAGGGAACACTGAAGCTTTCTTT	CASSPRTGEGNTEAFF
TRBV29-1	.	TRBJ1-1	.	TGCAGCGTGAGCGCCGACGTGAACACTGAAGCTTTCTTT	CSVSADVNTEAFF
TRBV30	.	TRBJ1-2	.	TGTGCCTGGAGTTTGGGGGCTCGAAATGGCTACACCTTC	CAWSLGARNGYTF
TRBV11-1	few	TRBJ2-7	.	TGTGCCAGCAGTCAAGGAGTGCTTTCCGAGCAGTACTTC	CASSQGVLSEQYF
TRBV30	.	TRBJ1-2	TRBD1	TGTGCCTGGAGCTCAGGGGGCGACTATGGCTACACCTTC	CAWSSGGDYGYTF
TRBV9	few	TRBJ1-6	.	TGTGCCAGCAGCCCGGGGGGAGGGGAGGTTAATTCACCCCTCCACTTT	CASSPGGGEVNSPLHF
TRBV6-5	.	TRBJ2-5	TRBD2	TGTGCCAGCAGTTACTCCGCGGCGGGAGGGGAGACCCAGTACTTC	CASSYSAAGGETQYF
TRBV7-6	few	TRBJ2-1	.	TGTGCCAGCAGCTCCCACTATAACAATGAGCAGTTCTTC	CASSSHYNNEQFF
TRBV5-1	.	TRBJ1-4	.	TGCGCCAGCAGCTTGGAGGCCAGGGGTGAAAAACTGTTTTTT	CASSLEARGEKLFF
TRBV5-6	.	TRBJ1-4	TRBD1	TGTGCCAGCAGCCAGACAGGGACTGAAGAAAAACTGTTTTTT	CASSQTGTEEKLFF
TRBV6-5	.	TRBJ2-2	.	TGTGCCAGCAGTTTAAATTGGGGAGCCGGGGAGCTGTTTTTT	CASSLNWGAGELFF
TRBV9	.	TRBJ1-2	TRBD1	TGTGCCAGCAGCGCCCGCGGAGCGGGGACAGGGCCCTATGGCTACACCTTC	CASSARGAGTGPYGYTF
TRBV11-2	.	TRBJ1-2	TRBD1	TGTGCCAGCAGCTTAGAACGCCAGACAGGGGACTACACCTTC	CASSLERQTGDYTF
TRBV7-3	.	TRBJ2-5	.	TGTGCCAGCAGCTTCGGGGGACAAGAGACCCAGTACTTC	CASSFGGQETQYF
TRBV29-1	.	TRBJ2-1	.	TGCAGCGTTGAGTCTCAGACCTACAATGAGCAGTTCTTC	CSVESQTYNEQFF
TRBV5-1	.	TRBJ2-5	.	TGCGCCAGCAGCTTGGAGGGGGTCGGAGAGACCCAGTACTTC	CASSLEGVGETQYF
TRBV12-5	.	TRBJ2-3	.	TGTGCTAGTGGTTTGGGTCTAGCGCGGCCAGATACGCAGTATTTT	CASGLGLARPDTQYF
TRBV28	.	TRBJ1-5	.	TGTGCCAGCAGCCGCCCGGAGGGGGGGACCCAGCCCCAGCATTTT	CASSRPEGGTQPQHF
TRBV5-1	once	TRBJ2-7	.	TGCGCCAGCAGCTTGGCCGGCAGGGCCCACGAGCAGTACTTC	CASSLAGRAHEQYF
TRBV6-2/TRBV6-3	.	TRBJ2-1	TRBD2	TGTGCCAGCAGCCTCTCGGGGCTAGCGGGTGTGAATGAGCAGTTCTTC	CASSLSGLAGVNEQFF
TRBV6-2/TRBV6-3	.	TRBJ1-2	TRBD1	TGTGCCAGCAGCTCGACCCGGACAGGGGTCAATGGCTACACCTTC	CASSSTRTGVNGYTF
TRBV18	.	TRBJ1-1	.	TGTGCCAGCTCACCACCTGTACTATTAACTGAAGCTTTCTTT	CASSPPVLLTEAFF
TRBV20-1	.	TRBJ1-2	TRBD1	TGCAGTGCTAGTCCAGAACAGGGGGGGGACTATGGCTACACCTTC	CSASPEQGGDYGYTF
TRBV7-2	.	TRBJ1-5	.	TGTGCCAGCAGCTTAACAACAGGGCTAAATCAGCCCCAGCATTTT	CASSLTTGLNQPQHF
TRBV19	.	TRBJ2-3	TRBD2	TGTGCCAGTAGTATGAGGATGAGCTCGACTAGCGGGAGGCAAGATACGCAGTATTTT	CASSMRMSSTSGRQDTQYF
TRBV7-9	.	TRBJ1-3	.	TGTGCCACTCGATCAGGGTCGGGTGGAAACACCATATATTTT	CATRSGSGGNTIYF
TRBV27	.	TRBJ1-6	TRBD1	TGTGCCAGCAGTTCCCACCAACTGACAGGGGGCGGAATCTATAATTCACCCCTCCACTTT	CASSSHQLTGGGIYNSPLHF
TRBV28	.	TRBJ1-4	TRBD1	TGTGCCAGCAGTTTTGGGGGAAGGGGGCTCCGGGGAGAAAAACTGTTTTTT	CASSFGGRGLRGEKLFF
TRBV12-3/TRBV12-4	few	TRBJ2-1	.	TGTGCCAGCAGTAGTCAGTCCTACAATGAGCAGTTCTTC	CASSSQSYNEQFF
TRBV10-3	.	TRBJ1-4	.	TGTGCCATCAGTGGCGGCAGCGGGCCTGAAAAACTGTTTTTT	CAISGGSGPEKLFF
TRBV9	.	TRBJ1-5	TRBD1	TGTGCCAGCACCTCAGACCTTAACAGGGGCAGCAATCAGCCCCAGCATTTT	CASTSDLNRGSNQPQHF
TRBV13	.	TRBJ2-3	TRBD1	TGTGCCAGCAGCTTAGTCGGGACAGGGGAGCATACGCAGTATTTT	CASSLVGTGEHTQYF
TRBV4-1	.	TRBJ2-4	TRBD2	TGCGCCAGCAGCCAGCCCCGGGACTACTGGGGCATTCAGTACTTC	CASSQPRDYWGIQYF
TRBV18	.	TRBJ1-5	.	TGTGCCAGCTCACCACCTCATCGGAATCAGCCCCAGCATTTT	CASSPPHRNQPQHF
TRBV10-3	.	TRBJ2-3	.	TGTGCCATCAGTCCGGGACAAGGCACAGATACGCAGTATTTT	CAISPGQGTDTQYF
TRBV6-5	.	TRBJ2-1	.	TGTGCCAGCAGTTACTTTGGACTAACCTTCAATGAGCAGTTCTTC	CASSYFGLTFNEQFF
TRBV6-2/TRBV6-3	.	TRBJ1-2	TRBD1	TGTGCCAGCAGTAACTCCGACAGGGAAGGCTACACCTTC	CASSNSDREGYTF
TRBV7-6	.	TRBJ2-1	TRBD2	TGTGCCAGCAGCCGCTGGACTAGCGGGGGCCCTAGCTCCTACAATGAGCAGTTCTTC	CASSRWTSGGPSSYNEQFF